The entry that follows covers one T cell receptor beta chain sequence. Trimming cost V 4 bases and J 5 bases; bases outside gene matches: 4. Germline V gene sequence: CDR1 SGHRS, CDR2 YFSETQ. The CDR3 contains 14 residues. The data originate from a study of blood T cell repertoires in COVID-19. Study overall: T cells, B-cell-depleted T cells, or PBMCs provided the cDNA or gDNA that served as material.

Only in-frame clones appear in the TCRdb table, and some are missing; sequencing was by immunoSEQ multiplex PCR. The sample has 150,000 or so clones, approximately 87% seen once. The clonotype was recovered from a man of 80 years or more with acute or convalescent COVID-19. Specimen: peripheral blood. J is TRBJ1-5 and V is TRBV5-1; 9 positions match TRBD1. The CDR3 DNA sequence: TGCGCCAGCAGCCTTACAGGGGGCTATCAGCCCCAGCATTTT. This gives the protein CASSLTGGYQPQHF. Looking up the rest from reference TRBV5-1 and TRBJ1-5 gives the full variable domain: KAGVTQTPRYLIKTRGQQVTLSCSPISGHRSVSWYQQTPGQGLQFLFEYFSETQRNKGNFPGRFSGRQFSNSRSEMNVSTLELGDSALYLCASSLTGGYQPQHFGDGTRLSIL.